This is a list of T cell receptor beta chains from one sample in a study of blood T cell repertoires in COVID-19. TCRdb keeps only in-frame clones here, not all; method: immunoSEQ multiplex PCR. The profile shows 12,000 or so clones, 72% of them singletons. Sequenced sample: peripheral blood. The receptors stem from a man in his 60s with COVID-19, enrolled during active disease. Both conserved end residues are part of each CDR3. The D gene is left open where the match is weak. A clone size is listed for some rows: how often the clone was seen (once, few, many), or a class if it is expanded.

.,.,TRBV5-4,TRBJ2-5,TGTGCCAGCAGCCCGAAAGGTTCGGGGAAAGAGACCCAGTACTTC,CASSPKGSGKETQYF
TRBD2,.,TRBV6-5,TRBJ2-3,TGTGCCAGCAGCAGAGCGGGGACTAGCACAGATACGCAGTATTTT,CASSRAGTSTDTQYF
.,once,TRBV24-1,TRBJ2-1,TGTGCCACCAGTGAAATAGGACAGAGCTCCTACAATGAGCAGTTCTTC,CATSEIGQSSYNEQFF
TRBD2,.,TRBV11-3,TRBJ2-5,TGTGCCAGCAGCCCGACGGCGCTAGCGGGTTCTCAAGAGACCCAGTACTTC,CASSPTALAGSQETQYF
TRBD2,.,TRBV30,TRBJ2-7,TGTGCCTGGAGTTGGGGGGGAGAGCAGTACTTC,CAWSWGGEQYF
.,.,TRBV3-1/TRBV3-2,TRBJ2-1,TGTGCCAGCAGCCTCTTCTACGACAATGAGCAGTTCTTC,CASSLFYDNEQFF
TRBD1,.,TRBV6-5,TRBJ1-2,TGTGCCACCCTTACTTCAGGGGGCAAGGACTATGGCTACACCTTC,CATLTSGGKDYGYTF
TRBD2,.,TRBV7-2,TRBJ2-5,TGTGCCAGCAGCTTGACTAGCGGGAGGAGGGAGACCCAGTACTTC,CASSLTSGRRETQYF
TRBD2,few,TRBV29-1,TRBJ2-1,TGCAGCGTTGAGAACCCCCTTGAAGGTACTAGCGCCTACAATGAGCAGTTCTTC,CSVENPLEGTSAYNEQFF
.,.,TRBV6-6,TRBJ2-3,TGTGCCAGCAGTTTCGACAGTAGCACAGATACGCAGTATTTT,CASSFDSSTDTQYF
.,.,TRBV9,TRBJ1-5,TGTGCCAGCAGCCGGATGGAAGGGGACAATCAGCCCCAGCATTTT,CASSRMEGDNQPQHF
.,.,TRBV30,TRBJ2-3,TGTGCCTGGAGGGGGGGGACAGGACGCACAGATACGCAGTATTTT,CAWRGGTGRTDTQYF
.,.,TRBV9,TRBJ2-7,TGTGCCAGCAGCGTCGGACAGGCGGGGTACGAGCAGTACTTC,CASSVGQAGYEQYF
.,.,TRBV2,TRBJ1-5,TGTGCCAGCAGTTCGGGATTGGGGTATAGCAATCAGCCCCAGCATTTT,CASSSGLGYSNQPQHF
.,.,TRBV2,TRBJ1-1,TGTGCCAGCTCCGCACGGGGTCATCTCGTGATGAACACTGAAGCTTTCTTT,CASSARGHLVMNTEAFF